This TCR beta chain was profiled in a study of CD8+CD57+ T cells in acquired aplastic anemia. Study-wide context: Sorted CD4+ and CD8+ cells gave an average of approximately 3 ug of DNA. Findings of the study overall: Patient and control CD8+ Simpson's diversity was not significantly different. Fewer than 30 CD8+ CDR3 sequences were shared between patients and controls.

TCR beta VDJ and CDR3 were profiled, and genomic DNA was the template. Using its own MiXCR run on the reads, TCRdb lists one record per CDR3 protein. The sample has 50,000 to 65,000 distinct CDR3 sequences; roughly three fifths are singletons. A note on this clonotype: Its antigen is undetermined.

All sequencing subjects had displayed CD8+CD57+ cell expansion on flow cytometry. No patient had been given any therapy when blood was sampled. V was trimmed by 9 bases and J by 6 bases, leaving 14 bases between them. Germline CDR1 is KGHDR and CDR2 is SFDVKD. This CDR3 spans 12 amino acids. The V call is TRBV24-1, the J call TRBJ2-7; tentative D call: TRBD2 (5 bases). This sequence originates from a human donor with aplastic anemia. Source material: sorted CD4+, CD8+, or CD8+CD57+ T cells (not recorded which) from PBMCs. The CDR3 reads CATAAPRGEQYF. As DNA, the CDR3 is TGTGCCACCGCGGCACCTCGGGGCGAGCAGTACTTC.